The table lists the clone carrying this T cell receptor (beta chain) with a few counts. No antigen is known for it. Germline V gives CDR1 ENHRY, CDR2 SYGVKD. The V end lost 6 bases, the J end lost 6 bases, and 18 bases lay between the germline ends. CDR3 length: 15 amino acids. An equimolar mix of two oligonucleotides served as the beta constant-region primer for TRBC1 and TRBC2. Four rounds of PCR amplified the ligated cDNA using nested alpha and beta constant-region primers plus SP2. Ligation attached a single-stranded oligonucleotide with a 12-nucleotide UMI and the SP2 primer to the cDNA 3' end. TCRdb processed the UMI-ligation and nested PCR reads anew with MiXCR; each CDR3 protein has one entry. This sample yields 98,000 or so distinct CDR3 sequences, of which around 13% are seen a single time; approximately 2.6% belongs to the top ten. The data were taken from a study of naive and memory T cell subsets. General study results and limits: Possibly reflecting memory cells re-expressing CD45RA, a few larger clonotypes occurred in naive repertoires, especially CD8. In CD4 and CD8 cells, diversity dropped from naive through EMRA.

The chain links TRBV10-3 to TRBJ2-1, with D unresolved. Sequenced: naive CD8+ T cells from blood. This clonotype was sampled from a human donor in good health. The CDR3 DNA reads TGTGCCATCAGCCCACCGACTCGGGCTCCCAATGAGCAGTTCTTC. The encoded protein is CAISPPTRAPNEQFF.